This TCR beta chain stems from a study of cytomegalovirus exposure and HLA in healthy donors. The study, taken as a whole, reports: Earlier analysis looked at TCR beta V segments, and most were productive about 87% or about 30% of the time.

It was with 60 Vbeta and 13 Jbeta primers that the PCR ran. The repertoire was sequenced with immunoSEQ multiplex PCR; TCRdb's copy has only in-frame clones and lacks some. The sample lists around 110,000 clones; 81% were seen once. A single count supports this clone. Its cognate antigen is unknown. The germline V gene has CDR1 LNHDA and CDR2 SQIVND (reference sequence). This CDR3 spans 14 amino acids. The J segment lost 4 bases and the V segment lost 3 bases, leaving 1 base of the junction unmatched. The receptor was isolated from a woman in her twenties or thirties in good health and CMV-seronegative. The rearrangement uses TRBV19 and TRBJ2-3; 10 positions agree with TRBD2. Sequenced: PBMCs. CDR3 in amino acids: CASSISGRADTQYF. CDR3 in DNA: TGTGCCAGTAGTATCAGCGGGAGGGCAGATACGCAGTATTTT.